The next 17 T cell receptor beta chains were all read from a single sample in a study of cytomegalovirus exposure and HLA in healthy donors. 60 Vbeta and 13 Jbeta primers were used in PCR. The table came from immunoSEQ multiplex PCR; TCRdb's copy has only in-frame clones and leaves some out. The table includes about 150,000 clones, more than 75% detected once. What was sequenced was PBMCs. All receptors derive from a woman younger than 30 in good health and CMV-seronegative.

V and J are TRBV28 and TRBJ1-3; 7 bases fit TRBD1. This CDR3 has 12 residues. Per the germline V gene, CDR1 is MDHEN and CDR2 is SYDVKM. V dropped 9 bases and J dropped 3; count of bases not matched to a gene: 2. The CDR3 nucleotides are TGTGCCAGTCGGACAGGTGGAAACACCATATATTTT. Translated: CASRTGGNTIYF.

This chain links TRBV6-5 with TRBJ2-7; no clear D gene. Germline V gives CDR1 MNHEY, CDR2 SVGAGI. The V end was cut by 5 bases, the J end by 3 bases, with 8 bases between. The CDR3 runs 12 residues. The CDR3 nucleotides are TGTGCCAGCAGTGCGGCTAACTACGAGCAGTACTTC. This gives the protein CASSAANYEQYF.

This sequence joins TRBV19 and TRBJ1-2, with a weak D call TRBD1 (6 bases). With 5 bases removed from V and 0 bases from J, the gap between germline ends came to 16 bases. Germline CDR1 is LNHDA and CDR2 is SQIVND (reference sequence). This CDR3 comprises 16 residues. The CDR3 loop reads CASSYQGGGPNYGYTF. CDR3 sequence (DNA): TGTGCCAGTAGTTATCAGGGAGGGGGACCTAACTATGGCTACACCTTC.

This clone was found once. The V and J genes are TRBV27 and TRBJ2-5; 9 bases agree with TRBD2. J gave up 2 bases and V 7 bases, and 11 bases lay outside the gene matches. Germline V gives CDR1 MNHEY, CDR2 SMNVEV (reference sequence). This CDR3 is 16 amino acids long. CDR3 in DNA: TGTGCCAGCACCACAACGGGCGGGAGGGATCAAGAGACCCAGTACTTC. Amino acid sequence: CASTTTGGRDQETQYF.

The rearrangement joins TRBV28 to TRBJ1-5, with 7 nucleotides matching TRBD1. CDR1 is MDHEN and CDR2 is SYDVKM in the germline V gene. This CDR3 is built from 16 residues. The junction had 6 bases not matched to a gene; V was cut back by 4 bases and J by 0 bases. The CDR3 DNA is TGTGCCAGCAGTTCCGGACAGGCCCTTAGCAATCAGCCCCAGCATTTT. This gives the protein CASSSGQALSNQPQHF.

This clone has just one count. V gene TRBV4-3 combines with J gene TRBJ2-1; 8 bases are shared with TRBD1. Germline CDR1 and CDR2: LGHNA and YSLEER. V was pared by 1 base and J by 6 bases, with 8 bases of the junction left unmatched. This CDR3 region has 16 residues. Here the CDR3 reads CASSQVHNTGGNEQFF. The CDR3 DNA reads as TGCGCCAGCAGCCAAGTCCACAATACAGGGGGCAATGAGCAGTTCTTC.

The chain has TRBV7-2 and TRBJ2-7; 10 bases align to TRBD1. Germline V gene sequence: CDR1 SGHTA, CDR2 FQGNSA. The CDR3 spans 16 residues. The V gene end was trimmed by 5 bases and the J gene end by 3 bases; junction bases not matched to a gene: 10. CDR3 sequence (DNA): TGTGCCAGCAGCCCGACCGGGACAGGGGAATTCTACGAGCAGTACTTC. Translating gives CASSPTGTGEFYEQYF.

The chain employs TRBV14 and TRBJ2-7; 11 bases align to TRBD2. The CDR3 is made up of 15 amino acids. After removal of 5 bases from V and 1 base from J, the junction contained 4 bases not matched to a gene. CDR1 SGHDN and CDR2 FVKESK come from the germline V gene. This CDR3 reads CASSFGTSGSYEQYF. CDR3 bases: TGTGCCAGCAGCTTTGGGACTAGCGGTTCCTACGAGCAGTACTTC.

CDR3 nucleotides: TGTGCCACCAGCAGTTCATTAGAGGGCTCCTACGAGCAGTACTTC. Translation gives CATSSSLEGSYEQYF. The chain joins TRBV15 to TRBJ2-7, with D perhaps TRBD2 (5 bases). Germline CDR1 and CDR2: LNHNV and YYDKDF (reference sequence). V lost 3 bases to trimming and J lost 0 bases, with 12 bases between them. The CDR3 consists of 15 residues.

The CDR3 nucleotides read TGTGCCAGCAGTTACTCTGGCAGGGGGCCGGGAGAAGCTTTCTTT. This encodes CASSYSGRGPGEAFF. The gene calls are TRBV6-5 and TRBJ1-1, with 8 bases identical to TRBD1. The V gene's germline CDR1 is MNHEY and CDR2 SVGAGI. This CDR3 is built from 15 residues. V shed 0 bases, J shed 8 bases, and the junction held 8 bases outside the gene matches.

The rearrangement links TRBV4-3 to TRBJ1-4, with D unresolved. This CDR3 has 12 residues. V was trimmed by 4 bases and J by 15 bases, leaving 15 bases between them. The germline gives CDR1 LGHNA, CDR2 YSLEER. CDR3 in amino acids: CASSLTPGPMFF. The DNA of the CDR3 is TGCGCCAGCAGCCTTACACCAGGCCCGATGTTTTTT.

V usage is TRBV21-1 and J usage is TRBJ2-3; the D call of TRBD2 is as the table states it, not checked on the DNA. TRBV21-1 has pseudogene status. The CDR3 spans 17 residues. In nucleotides, the CDR3 is TGTGCCAGCAGCAAAGCCGGGACTCCCGAGAGCACAGATACGCAGTATTTT. Translation: CASSKAGTPESTDTQYF.

This chain joins TRBV28 and TRBJ2-1; D is ambiguous. The CDR3 is 12 amino acids. V lost 5 bases and J lost 7, with 9 bases in between. Germline CDR1 MDHEN, CDR2 SYDVKM. Written as DNA, the CDR3 is TGTGCCAGCAGTCTTGGCTGGAATGAGCAGTTCTTC. As protein: CASSLGWNEQFF.

This chain links TRBV2 with TRBJ2-5; 7 bases are a match to TRBD1. V lost 6 bases to trimming and J lost 0 bases; unmatched junction nucleotides: 4. The CDR3 is 14 residues long. Germline CDR1 is SNHLY and CDR2 is FYNNEI. Here the CDR3 reads CASRPDRYQETQYF. CDR3 DNA sequence: TGTGCCAGCAGGCCGGACAGGTACCAAGAGACCCAGTACTTC.

V gene TRBV30 combines with J gene TRBJ1-1; the D gene is possibly TRBD1 (6 bases). The length of the CDR3 is 12 residues. Germline CDR1 reads GTSNPN; CDR2 reads SVGIG (reference sequence). V was cut by 2 bases and J by 7 bases, with 11 bases left in between. DNA for the CDR3: TGTGCCTGGAGTCCCCTGACAGGTGAAGCTTTCTTT. Its translation: CAWSPLTGEAFF.

This chain connects TRBV10-3 to TRBJ2-5; 7 bases line up with TRBD2. TRBJ2-7 matches the DNA end more closely, so the J call is doubtful. This CDR3 is 14 amino acids long. Germline assignment: CDR1 ENHRY and CDR2 SYGVKD. The CDR3 reads CAISEAGSGYEQYF. The DNA for the CDR3 is TGTGCCATCAGTGAAGCGGGATCTGGCTACGAGCAGTACTTC.

The rearrangement links TRBV5-5 to TRBJ2-1; a weak D match, TRBD2 (6 bases). The CDR3 is made up of 14 amino acids. Between the trimmed V and J ends, which lost 2 bases and 10 bases, there was a span of 16 bases. Germline V CDR1 and CDR2: SGHKS, YYEKEE (reference sequence). CDR3 amino acids: CASSFGGLGGEQFF. In nucleotides, the CDR3 is TGTGCCAGCAGCTTTGGGGGGTTGGGTGGGGAGCAGTTCTTC.